The sequence of this TCR beta chain was determined in a study of blood T cell repertoires in COVID-19. Study summary: The United States, Italy and Spain provided the acute and convalescent COVID-19 samples. PBMCs, B-cell-depleted T cells, or T cells provided the cDNA or gDNA that made up the material.

This CDR3 is 14 amino acids long. Germline loops: CDR1 KGHSH, CDR2 LQKENI. V lost 0 bases and J 6 bases, leaving 9 bases between the germline ends. The authors' processing: Quantification of nucleated cells was approximated via reference gene primer amplification. Clones were sequenced by immunoSEQ multiplex PCR, and TCRdb holds only the in-frame ones, with some missing. V and J calls and clone size follow that table, whereas D and trimming were derived from the DNA. This sample has about 140,000 clones; about 79% occur once, and the top ten carry 4.5%. V gene TRBV18 combines with J gene TRBJ2-1; D perhaps matches TRBD2 (6 bases). The sample consisted of peripheral blood. This TCR was sampled from an elderly woman with active or convalescent COVID-19. This CDR3 reads CASSPPQGGNEQFF. In DNA form, the CDR3 reads TGTGCCAGCTCACCACCCCAGGGAGGCAATGAGCAGTTCTTC.